This T cell receptor (beta chain) was sequenced in a study of T cell responses to AZD1222 COVID-19 vaccine. On the study more broadly: Second-dose intervals near 4 or 12 weeks were combined. Overall study results and limits: Nearly half of spike-specific TCRs reportedly target variant regions that are unmutated in the B.1.351 and B.1.1.7 variants. It was only after the peak T cell response that any repertoires were sampled. Two doses of AZD1222 preceded a rise in Spike-specific TCR breadth and depth.

Germline V lookup: CDR1 SGHNT, CDR2 YYREEE (reference sequence). Trimming stripped 4 bases from V and 8 bases from J, with 18 bases between. The CDR3 is 14 amino acids. The table came from immunoSEQ multiplex PCR; TCRdb's copy has only in-frame clones and leaves some out. This sample carries 150,000 to 200,000 clones, approximately 93% of them seen once, and the ten largest clones take roughly 1%. Concerning this clone: What it recognizes is unknown.

The sample was peripheral blood, taken on day 0 of AZD1222 vaccination. This clonotype was obtained from an adult in good health. The chain couples TRBV5-4 to TRBJ2-5, with D possibly TRBD2 on 6 matching bases. Here the CDR3 reads CASSHRDSEQTQYF. As DNA, the CDR3 is TGTGCCAGCAGCCACCGGGACTCCGAGCAAACCCAGTACTTC.